These 22 T cell receptor beta chains were sequenced from one sample in a study of tumor-infiltrating lymphocytes in primary liver carcinoma. Constant-region priming of roughly 0.45 ug total RNA yielded TCR beta cDNA. A slightly modified ARM-PCR protocol with three nested multiplex PCR rounds produced these TCR beta libraries. Each of the first two PCR rounds ran nine to ten cycles with TRBV1-TRBV30 forward and C-beta reverse primers. TCRdb re-called the multiplex PCR reads with MiXCR, one entry per CDR3 protein. The data hold about 310,000 distinct CDR3 sequences, with around 50% observed a single time. The researchers obtained blood RNA from unsorted whole blood and also extracted germline DNA. Sequencing input: peripheral blood. The receptor source for this set is a woman aged 25-40 years with primary liver carcinoma and hepatitis B virus infection.

With regard to this clonotype: At one boundary the junction diverges from the germline segment, which might be a read error. This chain uses TRBV6-5 with TRBJ1-2, with D perhaps matching TRBD1 (5 bases). The V gene's germline CDR1 is MNHEY and CDR2 SVGAGI. The CDR3 runs 13 residues. The CDR3 bases are TGTGCCAGCAGTTACCCCACAGGCTATGACTACACCTTC. Translated: CASSYPTGYDYTF.

The V gene is TRBV4-1, the J gene TRBJ2-6, with D unresolved. Trimming removed 3 bases from V and 0 bases from J, with 15 bases in between. The CDR3 loop spans 18 amino acids. Per germline, CDR1 MGHRA and CDR2 YSYEKL. The CDR3 sequence is CASSHFEITFSGANVLTF. The CDR3 coding sequence is TGCGCCAGCAGCCATTTCGAGATAACATTCTCTGGGGCCAACGTCCTGACTTTC.

This chain uses TRBV29-1 with TRBJ2-7; tentative D call: TRBD2 (5 bases). There are 13 residues in the CDR3. CDR1 is SQVTM and CDR2 is ANQGSEA in the germline V gene. Deletions cut 4 bases from V and 6 bases from J, with 16 bases between. The CDR3 loop reads CSVGFSEPFEQYF. The CDR3 DNA is TGCAGCGTTGGATTTAGCGAACCTTTCGAGCAGTACTTC.

On this clonotype: The germline gene is not matched at one end of the junction; a read error may be the cause. The genes are TRBV29-1 and TRBJ1-5; the D is unclear. The CDR3 spans 13 residues. CDR1 and CDR2 (germline): SQVTM, ANQGSEA. Written as DNA, the CDR3 is TGCAGCGTCGCGAAACACAGCAACCAGCCCCAGCATTTT. As protein: CSVAKHSNQPQHF.

Concerning this clonotype itself: One junction end does not reproduce the germline sequence, and a read error may be involved. The rearrangement joins TRBV10-3 to TRBJ2-1; the match to TRBD1 covers 7 bases. The germline V gene has CDR1 ENHRY and CDR2 SYGVKD. The length of the CDR3 is 12 residues. CDR3 amino acids: CAISEGPGTENF. CDR3 bases: TGTGCCATCAGTGAGGGGCCCGGGACAGAGAACTTC.

This clonotype was picked up many times. This chain joins TRBV6-2 or TRBV6-3 and TRBJ1-5; TRBD1 matches at 7 bases. The CDR3 is 15 residues long. Germline CDR1 reads MNHEY; CDR2 reads SVGEGT. J was trimmed by 6 bases and V by 7 bases; bases with no gene match: 12. In DNA, the CDR3 is TGTGCCAGCACCCCCCGGGACAGAGGGACTCAGCCCCAGCATTTT. Amino acid sequence: CASTPRDRGTQPQHF.

To note about this clonotype: A much larger clone differs from this one at a single base, so this may be a read error. CDR3 nucleotides: TGCAGCGTTCGAGGGGGACTAGCGGGAGGGTACGGGACCCAGTACTTC. Translation: CSVRGGLAGGYGTQYF. The chain links TRBV29-1 to TRBJ2-5; 16 bases match TRBD2. Unmatched junction bases numbered 10, after V lost 5 bases and J lost 7 bases. Germline CDR1 and CDR2: SQVTM and ANQGSEA. The CDR3 has 16 amino acids.

J is TRBJ1-3 and V is TRBV29-1, with no clear D. CDR3 length: 12 residues. Germline CDR1 SQVTM, CDR2 ANQGSEA. The V and J ends lost 4 bases and 4 bases respectively, with 8 bases between them. As DNA, the CDR3 is TGCAGCGTTGGCGAGGCCGGAAACACCATATATTTT. Its protein is CSVGEAGNTIYF. Combining the CDR3 with reference TRBV29-1 and TRBJ1-3 gives the whole variable domain SAVISQKPSRDICQRGTSLTIQCQVDSQVTMMFWYRQQPGQSLTLIATANQGSEATYESGFVIDKFPISRPNLTFSTLTVSNMSPEDSSIYLCSVGEAGNTIYFGEGSWLTVV.

This chain links TRBV5-4 with TRBJ2-4; the match to TRBD2 covers 12 bases. V lost 1 base to trimming and J lost 8 bases; unmatched junction nucleotides: 7. Per the germline V gene, CDR1 is SGHNT and CDR2 is YYREEE (reference sequence). The CDR3 is made up of 16 amino acids. Here the CDR3 reads CASSLSLAGGGYIQYF. CDR3 coding DNA: TGTGCCAGCAGCTTGTCACTAGCGGGAGGAGGATACATTCAGTACTTC.

To note about this clonotype: A much larger clonotype is one base distant, so this may be a read error. The chain joins TRBV4-2 to TRBJ2-7, with D perhaps TRBD2 (6 bases). This CDR3 region has 14 residues. Germline CDR1 is LGHNA and CDR2 is YNFKEQ. The CDR3 DNA reads TGTTCCAGCAGCCAATCGGGGGTTCTCTACGAGCAGTACTTC. Translation: CSSSQSGVLYEQYF.

Regarding this clonotype: A much more abundant neighbour one base away suggests this may be a read error. CDR3 bases: TGTACCAGCAGATCTACTCGCTGGGATGAGCAGTTCTTC. This sequence encodes CTSRSTRWDEQFF. The genes are TRBV7-8 and TRBJ2-1; D ambiguous. Germline CDR1 reads SGHVS; CDR2 reads FQNEAQ. The length of the CDR3 is 13 residues.

A few counts support this clonotype. The V gene is TRBV5-5, the J gene TRBJ1-3; D ambiguous. V lost 4 bases to trimming and J lost 9 bases, with 8 bases between them. The CDR3 extends over 11 amino acids. CDR1 SGHKS and CDR2 YYEKEE come from the germline V gene (reference sequence). CDR3 sequence reads: CASSITGTIYF. The CDR3 nucleotides are TGTGCCAGCAGCATAACCGGCACCATATATTTT.

As to this clonotype: This CDR3 fails to terminate in the conserved phenylalanine or tryptophan, so it likely reflects a read error. V gene TRBV6-5 combines with J gene TRBJ2-7; the D is unclear. V was clipped by 8 bases and J by 1 base, with 6 bases between them. Germline assignment: CDR1 MNHEY and CDR2 SVGAGI. CDR3 size: 11 residues. The CDR3 loop reads CASQSSYEQYI. The CDR3 region has the DNA TGTGCCAGCCAGAGTTCCTACGAGCAGTACATC.

Only one count was recorded for this clonotype. The final CDR3 position lacks the conserved phenylalanine or tryptophan, pointing to a likely read error. The chain uses TRBV12-3 or TRBV12-4 and TRBJ2-1; no firm D call. The CDR3 totals 12 residues. In nucleotides, the CDR3 is TGTGACAGCTTAACTGGGGACAATGAGCAGTTCTCC. As protein: CDSLTGDNEQFS.

On this clonotype: This may arise from a read error, as a much more abundant clone is one base away. The genes are TRBV29-1 and TRBJ2-1; D is uncertain. The CDR3 totals 13 residues. Trimming took 1 base from V and 6 from J, leaving 10 bases between them. Germline V gives CDR1 SQVTM, CDR2 ANQGSEA. The CDR3 sequence is CSVEVMVFNEQFF. The CDR3 bases are TGCAGCGTTGAAGTGATGGTGTTCAATGAGCAGTTCTTC.

To note about this clonotype: A single base separates this from a much larger clone, so it may be a read error. This sequence joins TRBV29-1 and TRBJ2-1; 12 bases are shared with TRBD2. Germline V gene lookup returns CDR1 SQVTM and CDR2 ANQGSEA. There are 14 residues in the CDR3. Written as DNA, the CDR3 is TGCAGCTTCGGACTAGCGGGATGGAAAAATGAGCAGCTCTTC. Translated: CSFGLAGWKNEQLF.

Notes on this clonotype: Germline and junction disagree at one end, which may indicate a read error. The CDR3 DNA reads as TGTGCCACCAGTGAGGGGGGAGGCTTCTCTGGGGCCAACGTCCTGACTTTC. Its protein product is CATSEGGGFSGANVLTF. This rearrangement joins TRBV6-1 to TRBJ2-6; either TRBD1 or TRBD2 may fit D (6 bases each). The CDR3 is made up of 17 amino acids. CDR1 is MNHNS, CDR2 SASEGT, per germline.

This chain uses TRBV6-2 or TRBV6-3 with TRBJ2-7; D might be TRBD2 (5 bases). Germline-derived CDR1 and CDR2 are MNHEY and SVGEGT. Trimming cost V 4 bases and J 7 bases, with 17 bases left between them. The CDR3 consists of 14 residues. CDR3 residues: CASSSQLVDGEQYF. The CDR3 DNA follows: TGTGCCAGCAGTTCCCAACTAGTAGACGGGGAGCAGTACTTC.

This clonotype was picked up many times. The chain couples TRBV10-3 to TRBJ2-7; tentatively, D is TRBD1 (6 bases). V was cut by 4 bases and J by 3 bases, with 10 bases left in between. The CDR3 spans 13 residues. Germline CDR1 reads ENHRY; CDR2 reads SYGVKD. The CDR3 reads CAISAGTNYEQYF. In nucleotides, the CDR3 is TGTGCCATCAGTGCTGGGACAAACTACGAGCAGTACTTC.

V and J are TRBV11-3 and TRBJ2-1; D is unclear. The CDR3 spans 12 residues. V lost 5 bases to trimming and J lost 9 bases, with 11 bases between them. CDR1 and CDR2 from the germline V gene are SGHNT and YENEEA. CDR3 protein: CASSPWTREQFF. The CDR3 nucleotides are TGTGCCAGCAGCCCCTGGACCCGTGAGCAGTTCTTC.

This clonotype has ten or more counts. The J gene is TRBJ1-1, the V gene TRBV12-3 or TRBV12-4, with D possibly being TRBD1 (5 bases). Trimming cost V 4 bases and J 11 bases, with 20 bases left between them. The CDR3 is 14 residues long. The chain's CDR3 is CASSSALQQGTAFF. The CDR3 region has the DNA TGTGCCAGCAGTTCAGCCCTTCAACAAGGGACTGCTTTCTTT.

This chain connects TRBV6-1 to TRBJ1-5, with a tentative D call TRBD1 (5 bases). Per the germline V gene, CDR1 is MNHNS and CDR2 is SASEGT. There are 16 residues in the CDR3. Deletions cut 3 bases from V and 7 bases from J, with 19 bases between. CDR3 amino acids: CASSDPRAGRGQPQHF. DNA for the CDR3: TGTGCCAGCAGTGATCCCCGGGCAGGTCGGGGGCAGCCCCAGCATTTT.